The 30 T cell receptor beta chains reported below all come from one sample, sequenced in a study of blood T cell repertoires in COVID-19. Measured with immunoSEQ multiplex PCR; TCRdb has only the in-frame clones, and not every one. The data contain hundreds of thousands of clones, around 87% of them singletons. Sequencing was performed on peripheral blood. These receptors all stem from a man in his 70s with acute or convalescent COVID-19.

This clone was observed once. The V gene is TRBV7-2, the J gene TRBJ1-3; perhaps TRBD1 as D (6 bases). V was shortened by 5 bases and J by 3 bases, with 14 bases between the two germline ends. Germline V gene lookup returns CDR1 SGHTA and CDR2 FQGNSA. The CDR3 has 15 residues. The DNA of the CDR3 is TGTGCCAGCAGCCTCACCGACAGGAGTGGAAACACCATATATTTT. It encodes CASSLTDRSGNTIYF.

The chain uses TRBV5-1 and TRBJ2-5; 7 bases align to TRBD2. V shed 0 bases and J 7 bases; nucleotides not matched to a gene: 15. Germline assignment: CDR1 SGHRS and CDR2 YFSETQ. The CDR3 sequence is 17 residues long. This CDR3 is CASSLDRVGGSSATQYF. The CDR3 bases are TGCGCCAGCAGCTTGGACCGGGTGGGGGGGAGTTCGGCGACCCAGTACTTC.

V is TRBV5-1 and J is TRBJ2-7; 8 nucleotides match TRBD1. Germline CDR1 reads SGHRS; CDR2 reads YFSETQ. This CDR3 region has 15 residues. J gave up 3 bases and V 3 bases, and 8 bases lay outside the gene matches. The CDR3 protein is CASSSGTGEIYEQYF. DNA of the CDR3: TGCGCCAGCAGCTCAGGGACAGGAGAGATCTACGAGCAGTACTTC.

The chain combines TRBV19 with TRBJ2-7, with 8 bases matching TRBD1. Germline CDR1 is LNHDA and CDR2 is SQIVND (reference sequence). J gave up 4 bases and V 6 bases, and 8 bases lay outside the gene matches. This CDR3 has 14 amino acids. CDR3 in amino acids: CASSDRQGQYEQYF. The CDR3 DNA sequence: TGTGCCAGTAGCGACCGACAGGGGCAGTACGAGCAGTACTTC.

J is TRBJ2-7 and V is TRBV7-9; 8 nucleotides agree with TRBD1. V dropped 5 bases and J dropped 2; count of bases not matched to a gene: 8. This CDR3 comprises 15 residues. Per the germline V gene, CDR1 is SEHNR and CDR2 is FQNEAQ (reference sequence). CDR3: CASSAAGTGPYEQYF. The CDR3 nucleotides are TGTGCCAGCAGCGCAGCCGGGACAGGCCCCTACGAGCAGTACTTC. Using reference TRBV7-9 and TRBJ2-7 for the parts outside the CDR3, the full variable domain is DTGVSQNPRHKITKRGQNVTFRCDPISEHNRLYWYRQTLGQGPEFLTYFQNEAQLEKSRLLSDRFSAERPKGSFSTLEIQRTEQGDSAMYLCASSAAGTGPYEQYFGPGTRLTVT.

V gene TRBV28 combines with J gene TRBJ1-1, with D perhaps TRBD1 (6 bases). The length of the CDR3 is 13 residues. Germline assignment: CDR1 MDHEN and CDR2 SYDVKM. The V end lost 6 bases, the J end lost 7 bases, and 15 bases lay between the germline ends. The CDR3 DNA sequence: TGTGCCAGCAGCCTCAGTACAGGGCTTGAAGCTTTCTTT. It yields the protein CASSLSTGLEAFF.

V usage is TRBV7-9 and J usage is TRBJ1-1, with TRBD1 as a possible D gene (5 bases). The CDR3 has 15 amino acids. CDR1 is SEHNR and CDR2 is FQNEAQ in the germline V gene (reference sequence). V lost 1 base and J lost 1, with 10 bases in between. The CDR3 sequence: CASSLVAGGNTEAFF. In nucleotides, the CDR3 is TGTGCCAGCAGCTTAGTTGCGGGGGGGAACACTGAAGCTTTCTTT.

This clone came up a few times. The chain carries TRBV4-1 and TRBJ2-7; D is undetermined. The germline V gene encodes CDR1 MGHRA and CDR2 YSYEKL. The CDR3 totals 14 residues. Trimming removed 0 bases at V and 2 bases at J, with 8 bases between. CDR3 amino acids: CASSQDPLTYEQYF. The CDR3 DNA is TGCGCCAGCAGCCAAGACCCTTTAACCTACGAGCAGTACTTC.

The chain joins TRBV20-1 to TRBJ1-1, with D hard to call. The CDR3 has 10 amino acids. V gave up 6 bases and J gave up 10 bases, with 12 bases separating them. CDR1 and CDR2 (germline): DFQATT, SNEGSKA (reference sequence). The CDR3 reads CSAAVVGAFF. In DNA form, the CDR3 reads TGCAGTGCCGCGGTCGTAGGAGCTTTCTTT.

This chain links TRBV10-3 with TRBJ1-2; the match to TRBD1 covers 7 bases. This CDR3 contains 14 residues. Per the germline V gene, CDR1 is ENHRY and CDR2 is SYGVKD. Losses at the gene ends were 6 bases for V and 8 bases for J; bases not matched to a gene: 12. CDR3 sequence (DNA): TGTGCCATCAGGGTGGACAGGTCCACACCCGGCTACACCTTC. Translating gives CAIRVDRSTPGYTF.

The chain couples TRBV19 to TRBJ2-7, with TRBD2 matching 12 bases. CDR3 length: 15 residues. V shed 2 bases, J shed 6 bases, and the junction held 5 bases outside the gene matches. CDR1 is LNHDA and CDR2 is SQIVND in the germline V gene (reference sequence). DNA for the CDR3: TGTGCCAGTAGTATAACCCGACTAGCGGGAGTCGAGCAGTACTTC. Its translation is CASSITRLAGVEQYF.

V and J are TRBV5-4 and TRBJ2-5, with 10 bases identical to TRBD2. The germline gives CDR1 SGHNT, CDR2 YYREEE (reference sequence). Trimming at V came to 4 bases and at J to 3 bases, leaving 6 bases not matched to a gene. The CDR3 spans 15 residues. CDR3 DNA: TGTGCCAGCAGCCGGAGCGGGAGGGCCGAAGAGACCCAGTACTTC. Protein sequence: CASSRSGRAEETQYF.

This clone was counted once. The CDR3 region has the DNA TGTGCCAGCAGTGTTGGCCAATACGAGCAGTACTTC. Translated: CASSVGQYEQYF. The rearrangement joins TRBV2 to TRBJ2-7; no reliable D call. The ends were cut back, 4 bases at V and 4 bases at J, with 8 bases in the middle. CDR3 size: 12 residues. Germline V CDR1 and CDR2: SNHLY, FYNNEI.

The genes are TRBV5-6 and TRBJ2-7; no clear D gene. The V gene lost 0 bases and the J gene lost 5 bases, with 9 bases spanning the gap. Germline V lookup: CDR1 SGHDT, CDR2 YYEEEE. The CDR3 covers 13 residues. The CDR3 nucleotides read TGTGCCAGCAGCTTGGATAGAGTCCACGAGCAGTACTTC. Amino acids: CASSLDRVHEQYF.

This clone was counted a few times. The chain links TRBV7-9 to TRBJ2-7; 11 nucleotides match TRBD1. This CDR3 contains 14 residues. Looked up from germline, CDR1 is SEHNR and CDR2 is FQNEAQ (reference sequence). Trimming removed 5 bases from V and 7 bases from J; junction bases left unmatched: 7. The CDR3 sequence is CASSRPGDRGEQYF. The CDR3 DNA is TGTGCCAGCAGCCGACCCGGGGACAGGGGGGAGCAGTACTTC.

The chain combines TRBV4-3 with TRBJ1-3; 7 positions agree with TRBD1. V shed 0 bases and J 4 bases; nucleotides not matched to a gene: 9. The germline V gene encodes CDR1 LGHNA and CDR2 YSLEER. The CDR3 loop spans 17 amino acids. The CDR3, as DNA: TGCGCCAGCAGCCAAGATCGACAGGGTCATAGGGGAAACACCATATATTTT. As protein: CASSQDRQGHRGNTIYF.

The chain carries TRBV7-7 and TRBJ2-2; 9 nucleotides line up with TRBD1. The CDR3 loop spans 16 amino acids. The junction had 11 bases not matched to a gene; V was cut back by 5 bases and J by 7 bases. Germline CDR1 reads SSHAT; CDR2 reads FNYEAQ (reference sequence). CDR3: CASSPRFGQGYGELFF. The DNA for the CDR3 is TGTGCCAGCAGCCCACGCTTTGGACAGGGGTACGGGGAGCTGTTTTTT.

This clone appeared a single time. The chain carries TRBV15 and TRBJ2-5; TRBD1 matches at 7 bases. Germline assignment: CDR1 LNHNV and CDR2 YYDKDF (reference sequence). The CDR3 is 14 residues long. Losses at the gene ends were 4 bases for V and 2 bases for J; bases not matched to a gene: 4. The CDR3 reads CATSKGQRQETQYF. In DNA form, the CDR3 reads TGTGCCACCAGCAAGGGACAGAGACAAGAGACCCAGTACTTC. The whole variable domain, remainder taken from reference TRBV15 and TRBJ2-5, is DAMVIQNPRYQVTQFGKPVTLSCSQTLNHNVMYWYQQKSSQAPKLLFHYYDKDFNNEADTPDNFQSRRPNTSFCFLDIRSPGLGDTAMYLCATSKGQRQETQYFGPGTRLLVL.

The chain employs TRBV10-3 and TRBJ1-1, with TRBD1 matching over 7 bases. CDR3 size: 17 residues. With V trimmed by 1 base and J by 2 bases, 10 bases remained unmatched. CDR1 ENHRY and CDR2 SYGVKD come from the germline V gene. The CDR3: CAISELRAGGSNTEAFF. The DNA of the CDR3 is TGTGCCATCAGTGAGTTGAGGGCAGGGGGGAGCAACACTGAAGCTTTCTTT.

The genes are TRBV4-2 and TRBJ2-1; 9 nucleotides line up with TRBD2. After removal of 4 bases from V and 6 bases from J, the junction contained 10 bases not matched to a gene. The CDR3 contains 16 residues. Germline V gene data show CDR1 as LGHNA and CDR2 as YNFKEQ. The CDR3 nucleotides are TGTGCCAGCAGCCCATATAGCGGGAGTTTAAGCAATGAGCAGTTCTTC. Translated, it gives CASSPYSGSLSNEQFF.

The chain uses TRBV5-1 and TRBJ1-3; 8 positions agree with TRBD1. Looked up from germline, CDR1 is SGHRS and CDR2 is YFSETQ. The junction had 7 bases not matched to a gene; V was cut back by 4 bases and J by 4 bases. The CDR3 covers 15 residues. Written as DNA, the CDR3 is TGCGCCAGCAGCATGCAGGGGGCGTCGGGAAACACCATATATTTT. It yields the protein CASSMQGASGNTIYF.

The V call is TRBV6-6, the J call TRBJ1-6; tentative D call: TRBD1 (6 bases). Germline-derived CDR1 and CDR2 are MNHNY and SVGAGI (reference sequence). The CDR3 runs to 14 residues. Trimming removed 5 bases from V and 5 bases from J, with 10 bases in between. The CDR3 nucleotides are TGTGCCAGCAGTCCAGGGGCTAATAATTCACCCCTCCACTTT. Translated: CASSPGANNSPLHF.

J is TRBJ2-3 and V is TRBV9; TRBD1 agrees at 9 bases. V gave up 3 bases and J gave up 7 bases; unmatched junction bases: 6. The CDR3 length is 14 residues. CDR1 and CDR2 from the germline V gene are SGDLS and YYNGEE. CDR3 nucleotide sequence: TGTGCCAGCAGCGGCACAGGGGGCCTGAATACGCAGTATTTT. Translating gives CASSGTGGLNTQYF.

The V gene is TRBV7-2, the J gene TRBJ2-2, with D perhaps TRBD1 (6 bases). V was pared by 8 bases and J by 5 bases, with 18 bases between. This CDR3 is built from 15 residues. CDR1 is SGHTA, CDR2 FQGNSA, per germline. CDR3 residues: CASGSQGHQTGELFF. CDR3 in DNA: TGTGCCAGCGGATCCCAGGGACACCAAACCGGGGAGCTGTTTTTT.

There are a few counts of this clone. The rearrangement links TRBV5-1 to TRBJ2-7; TRBD1 agrees at 9 bases. The CDR3 is 16 amino acids. V lost 6 bases and J lost 3; bases outside the gene matches: 13. Germline CDR1 and CDR2: SGHRS and YFSETQ. Here the CDR3 reads CASNPKLGTGIYEQYF. CDR3 DNA: TGCGCCAGCAACCCTAAACTTGGGACAGGGATCTACGAGCAGTACTTC.

This chain uses TRBV4-3 with TRBJ1-2; D perhaps matches TRBD1 (6 bases). CDR3 length equals 15 residues. CDR1 LGHNA and CDR2 YSLEER come from the germline V gene. V was trimmed by 2 bases and J by 4 bases, leaving 14 bases between them. CDR3 coding DNA: TGCGCCAGCAGCCAATTCCGGCAGGGGACCTATGGCTACACCTTC. Its translation is CASSQFRQGTYGYTF.

This chain connects TRBV5-4 to TRBJ2-1, with D perhaps TRBD1 (6 bases). Germline-derived CDR1 and CDR2 are SGHNT and YYREEE (reference sequence). Trimming left V 0 bases short and J 4 bases short, with 8 bases between. The CDR3 contains 14 residues. The DNA for the CDR3 is TGTGCCAGCAGCTTGGGACAGGCATACAATGAGCAGTTCTTC. It is translated as CASSLGQAYNEQFF.

The CDR3 loop is CASSLVSGGAWEGYTF. The DNA of the CDR3 is TGTGCCAGCAGCTTAGTTAGTGGGGGGGCCTGGGAGGGCTACACCTTC. The chain couples TRBV7-8 to TRBJ1-2, with D tentatively TRBD1 (6 bases). V lost 1 base and J 8 bases, leaving 20 bases between the germline ends. The CDR3 length is 16 residues. CDR1 is SGHVS and CDR2 is FQNEAQ in the germline V gene.

There are a few counts of this clone. The rearrangement joins TRBV23-1 to TRBJ2-3; TRBD2 might be the D (6 bases). TRBV23-1 is identified as an open reading frame with a role that is uncertain. The CDR3 has 15 residues. V was cut by 6 bases and J by 4 bases, with 17 bases left in between. The CDR3 sequence is CASSGRNGSPDTQYF. The CDR3 nucleotides are TGCGCCAGCAGCGGACGAAACGGGAGTCCAGATACGCAGTATTTT.

This clone came up once. The CDR3: CASSERPEAGGYTF. CDR3 nucleotides: TGTGCCAGCAGTGAACGTCCTGAGGCGGGTGGCTACACCTTC. The chain employs TRBV2 and TRBJ1-2; D gene ambiguous. Looked up from germline, CDR1 is SNHLY and CDR2 is FYNNEI. The CDR3 sequence is 14 residues long. The V end lost 2 bases, the J end lost 7 bases, and 14 bases lay between the germline ends.